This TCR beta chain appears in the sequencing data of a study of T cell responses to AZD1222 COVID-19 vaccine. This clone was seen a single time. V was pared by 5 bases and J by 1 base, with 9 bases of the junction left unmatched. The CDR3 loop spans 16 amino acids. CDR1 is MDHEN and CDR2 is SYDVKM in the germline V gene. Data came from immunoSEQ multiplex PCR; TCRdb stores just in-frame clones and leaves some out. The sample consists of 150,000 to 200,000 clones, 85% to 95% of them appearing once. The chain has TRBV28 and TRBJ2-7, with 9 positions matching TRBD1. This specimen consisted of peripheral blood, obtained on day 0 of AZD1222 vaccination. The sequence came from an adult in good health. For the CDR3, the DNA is TGTGCCAGCAGTCCACCCGGGACAGGGCCTTCCTACGAGCAGTACTTC. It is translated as CASSPPGTGPSYEQYF.